Presented here are 8 T cell receptor beta chains from one specimen sequenced in a study of shared clonotypes between healthy human individuals. The protocol was immunoSEQ multiplex PCR, while the TCRdb copy is restricted to in-frame clones and leaves out a portion. The repertoire holds about 2.4 million clones, 93% seen once, with roughly 0.36% in the top ten. Sequencing input: naive CD4+ T cells from PBMCs. Subset defined: CD45RA+ positively selected. These receptors were taken from a man between 18 and 35 years old in good health. Some clones in this sample may be carry-over from other donors' samples.

As to this clone: The sample contains more than one DNA sequence encoding this CDR3. The V gene is TRBV12-5, the J gene TRBJ2-3; the D is unclear. The CDR3 extends over 11 amino acids. Germline assignment: CDR1 LGHNT and CDR2 FRNRAP. Trimming took off 5 bases at V and 4 bases at J, with 4 bases between the two ends. This chain's CDR3 is CASGVSDTQYF. Written as DNA, the CDR3 is TGTGCTAGTGGTGTATCAGATACGCAGTATTTT.

The CDR3 is CASRRQGRTDTQYF. The CDR3 nucleotides read TGTGCCAGTCGACGACAGGGCCGCACAGATACGCAGTATTTT. The gene calls are TRBV28 and TRBJ2-3; 7 nucleotides align to TRBD1. This CDR3 is built from 14 residues. J lost 1 base, V lost 9 bases, and 7 bases had no gene match. CDR1 is MDHEN, CDR2 SYDVKM, per germline.

The chain links TRBV5-1 to TRBJ1-3; the match to TRBD1 covers 7 bases. This CDR3 has 17 amino acids. Germline lookup yields CDR1 SGHRS and CDR2 YFSETQ. The V segment lost 0 bases and the J segment 0 bases; nucleotides outside the gene matches: 6. The CDR3 sequence: CASSLGQGGRSGNTIYF. Written as DNA, the CDR3 is TGCGCCAGCAGCTTGGGACAGGGCGGCCGCTCTGGAAACACCATATATTTT. Full variable domain (missing parts from reference TRBV5-1 and TRBJ1-3): KAGVTQTPRYLIKTRGQQVTLSCSPISGHRSVSWYQQTPGQGLQFLFEYFSETQRNKGNFPGRFSGRQFSNSRSEMNVSTLELGDSALYLCASSLGQGGRSGNTIYFGEGSWLTVV.

The chain recombines TRBV2 with TRBJ2-1; D gene ambiguous. Trimming cost V 6 bases and J 2 bases, with 14 bases left between them. Looked up from germline, CDR1 is SNHLY and CDR2 is FYNNEI. The CDR3 consists of 15 residues. The DNA of the CDR3 is TGTGCCAGCAGCGGCGAAGTAGTCCCCTACAATGAGCAGTTCTTC. Its protein is CASSGEVVPYNEQFF.

V is TRBV28 and J is TRBJ1-1, with D possibly being TRBD1 (5 bases). CDR3 length: 17 amino acids. Germline V gene sequence: CDR1 MDHEN, CDR2 SYDVKM. V was trimmed by 0 bases and J by 3 bases, leaving 17 bases between them. The CDR3 DNA reads as TGTGCCAGCAGTTTATGGGCGCTGTCTCAAGGGGACACTGAAGCTTTCTTT. Translation gives CASSLWALSQGDTEAFF.

This rearrangement joins TRBV29-1 to TRBJ1-1, with D possibly TRBD1 on 6 matching bases. The CDR3 extends over 13 amino acids. V lost 2 bases and J lost 4, with 11 bases in between. Germline CDR1 is SQVTM and CDR2 is ANQGSEA. In DNA form, the CDR3 reads TGCAGCGTTGAATTGGGGGCTATCACTGAAGCTTTCTTT. Translating gives CSVELGAITEAFF.

The chain combines TRBV5-1 with TRBJ2-1; 12 bases map to TRBD2. J gave up 8 bases and V 0 bases, and 6 bases lay outside the gene matches. The CDR3 is 16 residues long. Germline V lookup: CDR1 SGHRS, CDR2 YFSETQ. The CDR3 sequence is CASSLGLAGVGDEQFF. The CDR3 DNA is TGCGCCAGCAGCTTGGGACTAGCGGGAGTAGGTGATGAGCAGTTCTTC.

The rearrangement joins TRBV18 to TRBJ2-7, with D unclear. This CDR3 comprises 14 residues. Trimming stripped 3 bases from V and 0 bases from J, with 9 bases between. Germline V gene sequence: CDR1 KGHSH, CDR2 LQKENI. The CDR3 protein is CASSPGKNSYEQYF. DNA of the CDR3: TGTGCCAGCTCACCGGGAAAAAACTCCTACGAGCAGTACTTC.